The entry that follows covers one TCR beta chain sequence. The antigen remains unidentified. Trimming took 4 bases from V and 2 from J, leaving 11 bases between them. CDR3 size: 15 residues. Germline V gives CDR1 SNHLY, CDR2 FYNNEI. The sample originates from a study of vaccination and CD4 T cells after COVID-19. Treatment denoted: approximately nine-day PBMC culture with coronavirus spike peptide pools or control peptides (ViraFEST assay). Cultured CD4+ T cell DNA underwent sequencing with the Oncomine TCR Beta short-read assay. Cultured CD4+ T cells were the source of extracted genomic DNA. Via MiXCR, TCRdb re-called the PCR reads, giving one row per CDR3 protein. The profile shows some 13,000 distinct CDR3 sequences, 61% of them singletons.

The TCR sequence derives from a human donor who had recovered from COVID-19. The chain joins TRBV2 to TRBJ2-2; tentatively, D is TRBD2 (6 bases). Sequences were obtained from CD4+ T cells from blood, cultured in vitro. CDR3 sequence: CASSVAGLNTGELFF. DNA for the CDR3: TGTGCCAGCAGTGTCGCTGGACTAAACACCGGGGAGCTGTTTTTT.